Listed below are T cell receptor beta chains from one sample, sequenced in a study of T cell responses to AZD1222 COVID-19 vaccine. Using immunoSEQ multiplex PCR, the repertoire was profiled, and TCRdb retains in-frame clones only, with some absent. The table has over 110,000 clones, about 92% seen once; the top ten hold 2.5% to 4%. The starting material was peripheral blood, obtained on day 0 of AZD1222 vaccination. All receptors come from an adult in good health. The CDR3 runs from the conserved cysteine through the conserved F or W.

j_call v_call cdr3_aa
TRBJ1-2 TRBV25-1 CASSEFRNGHGYTF
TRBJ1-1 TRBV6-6 CASRAGLGPEAFF
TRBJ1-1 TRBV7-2 CASSPGGGEAFF
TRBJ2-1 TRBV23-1 CASKPGPPYNEQFF
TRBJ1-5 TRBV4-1 CASSQDGTVNQPQHF
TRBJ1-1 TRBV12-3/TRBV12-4 CASSGWTEAFF
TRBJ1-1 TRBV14 CASSQLSGGPTEAFF
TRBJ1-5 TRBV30 CAWSEMGQGEGPQHF
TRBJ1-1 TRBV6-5 CASSYSGGFSTEAFF
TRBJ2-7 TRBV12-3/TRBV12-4 CASRLTSFGEQYF
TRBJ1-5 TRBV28 CASSLSRNNQPQHF
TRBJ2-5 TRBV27 CASSLQSHQETQYF
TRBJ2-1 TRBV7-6 CASSPGTSGSNNEQFF
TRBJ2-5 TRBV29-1 CSVGGRMRETQYF
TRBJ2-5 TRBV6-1 CASSEALGTQETQYF
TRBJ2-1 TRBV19 CASSNPLAGVTYNEQFF
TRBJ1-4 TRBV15 CATSTVGATNEKLFF
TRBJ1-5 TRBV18 CASSLDVDQPQHF
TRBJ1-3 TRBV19 CASSYTRTEESGNTIYF
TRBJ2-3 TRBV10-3 CAIAIEGAGDTQYF
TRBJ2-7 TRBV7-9 CASSRGTTGTEQYF
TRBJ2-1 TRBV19 CASSATSGRSEQFF
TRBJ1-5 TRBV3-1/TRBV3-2 CASSQDGASSYSNQPQHF
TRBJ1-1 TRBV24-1 CATTRQPEAFF
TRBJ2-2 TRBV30 CAWSWDRTGELFF
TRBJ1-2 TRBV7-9 CASSLGQTNYGYTF
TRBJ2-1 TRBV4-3 CASSQWEGAADEQFF
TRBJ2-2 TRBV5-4 CASSLAPYDTGELFF
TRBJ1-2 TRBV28 CANLPAAYKKPAGGYTF
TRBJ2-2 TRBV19 CASNYGPANTGELFF
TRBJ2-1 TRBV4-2 CASSQVGQGGTHEQFF
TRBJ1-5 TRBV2 CASKRRESGQPQHF
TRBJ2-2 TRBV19 CASSMTSGSPGELFF
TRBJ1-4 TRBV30 CAWNGDVATNEKLFF
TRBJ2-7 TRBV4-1 CASSQDPPTSRYEQYF
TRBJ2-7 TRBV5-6 CASSLAGGRSYEQYF
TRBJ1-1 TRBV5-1 CASSLGGQGTEAFF
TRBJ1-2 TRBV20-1 CSASGYGYTF
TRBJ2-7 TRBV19 CASSRNYDDEQYF
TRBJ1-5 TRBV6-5 CASRYGRHQPQHF
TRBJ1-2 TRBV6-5 CATWGGHGYTF
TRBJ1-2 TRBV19 CASSIGTGNNYGYTF